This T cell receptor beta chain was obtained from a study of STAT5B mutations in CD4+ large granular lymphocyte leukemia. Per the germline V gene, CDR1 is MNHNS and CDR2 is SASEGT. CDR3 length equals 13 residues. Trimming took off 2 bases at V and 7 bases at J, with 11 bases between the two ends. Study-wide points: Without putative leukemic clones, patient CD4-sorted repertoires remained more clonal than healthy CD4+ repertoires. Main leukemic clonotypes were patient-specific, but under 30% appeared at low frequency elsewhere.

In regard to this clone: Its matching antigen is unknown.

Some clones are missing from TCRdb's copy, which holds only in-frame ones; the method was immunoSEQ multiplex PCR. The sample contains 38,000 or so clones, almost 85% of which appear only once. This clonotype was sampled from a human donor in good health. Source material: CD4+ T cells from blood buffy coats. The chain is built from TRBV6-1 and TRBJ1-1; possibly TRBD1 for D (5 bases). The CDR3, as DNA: TGTGCCAGCAGTGAATACGGGGGTAATGAAGCTTTCTTT. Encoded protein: CASSEYGGNEAFF.